One and the same sample provided the 31 T cell receptor beta chains below, sequenced in a study of blood T cell repertoires in COVID-19. Some clones are missing from TCRdb's copy, which holds only in-frame ones; the method was immunoSEQ multiplex PCR. This sample carries 150,000 to 180,000 clones, about 80% of them seen once, and the ten largest clones take about 31%. Sequenced input: peripheral blood. Receptors originate from a woman aged 55-70 years with acute or convalescent COVID-19.

This chain uses TRBV6-5 with TRBJ1-1, with D unclear. Trimming cost V 4 bases and J 6 bases, with 18 bases left between them. Germline-derived CDR1 and CDR2 are MNHEY and SVGAGI. The CDR3 runs to 15 residues. The CDR3 reads CASSSPREERAEAFF. CDR3 nucleotide sequence: TGTGCCAGCAGTTCCCCCCGTGAGGAGAGAGCTGAAGCTTTCTTT.

The chain joins TRBV6-1 to TRBJ1-3; D not certain. The length of the CDR3 is 15 residues. Germline V lookup: CDR1 MNHNS, CDR2 SASEGT. V was cut by 0 bases and J by 0 bases, with 6 bases left in between. The CDR3, as DNA: TGTGCCAGCAGTGAAGCCGCGGTCTCTGGAAACACCATATATTTT. This gives the protein CASSEAAVSGNTIYF.

This clone was picked up one time. The chain recombines TRBV29-1 with TRBJ1-3; the D gene is possibly TRBD1 (6 bases). Germline CDR1 SQVTM, CDR2 ANQGSEA. Trimming took 7 bases from V and 2 from J, leaving 18 bases between them. The CDR3 sequence is 15 residues long. CDR3 sequence reads: CSAARGAGAGNTIYF. The CDR3 DNA is TGCAGCGCGGCACGGGGGGCCGGCGCTGGAAACACCATATATTTT.

This chain connects TRBV27 to TRBJ1-2, with 9 bases matching TRBD1. The ends lost 4 bases at V and 6 bases at J; junction bases unmatched: 3. This CDR3 is built from 13 residues. Looked up from germline, CDR1 is MNHEY and CDR2 is SMNVEV (reference sequence). DNA of the CDR3: TGTGCCAGCAGTTGGGGACAGGGAGATGGCTACACCTTC. As protein: CASSWGQGDGYTF.

The chain carries TRBV7-6 and TRBJ1-5; TRBD1 might be the D (5 bases). The CDR3 runs to 17 residues. V lost 0 bases, J lost 2 bases, and 14 bases lay in between. The germline V gene encodes CDR1 SGHVS and CDR2 FNYEAQ. CDR3 nucleotide sequence: TGTGCCAGCAGCTTAGCTGGCGGAGGGGTTGGCAATCAGCCCCAGCATTTT. Residues: CASSLAGGGVGNQPQHF.

The chain uses TRBV6-5 and TRBJ2-7, with D perhaps TRBD2 (5 bases). The CDR3 is 14 amino acids. Trimming shortened V by 6 bases and J by 4 bases, and 16 bases separated the two germline ends. Germline CDR1 reads MNHEY; CDR2 reads SVGAGI. In DNA form, the CDR3 reads TGTGCCAGCAGAGCCTCGGACTCCTCATACGAGCAGTACGTC. Amino acid sequence: CASRASDSSYEQYV.

This chain joins TRBV2 and TRBJ1-6; weak D call: TRBD1 (5 bases). Germline V CDR1 and CDR2: SNHLY, FYNNEI. This CDR3 has 15 amino acids. V lost 7 bases to trimming and J lost 7 bases, with 17 bases between them. CDR3 nucleotide sequence: TGTGCCAGCAACATGGACAATCTAAGGAATTCACCCCTCCACTTT. The encoded protein is CASNMDNLRNSPLHF.

J is TRBJ1-2 and V is TRBV19; tentatively, D is TRBD1 (5 bases). Germline CDR1 reads LNHDA; CDR2 reads SQIVND (reference sequence). V lost 3 bases and J lost 3, with 11 bases in between. The CDR3 is 14 residues long. CDR3 region: CASSIGQGDYGYTF. CDR3 sequence (DNA): TGTGCCAGTAGTATCGGCCAGGGTGACTATGGCTACACCTTC. Full variable domain (remainder filled in from reference TRBV19 and TRBJ1-2): DGGITQSPKYLFRKEGQNVTLSCEQNLNHDAMYWYRQDPGQGLRLIYYSQIVNDFQKGDIAEGYSVSREKKESFPLTVTSAQKNPTAFYLCASSIGQGDYGYTFGSGTRLTVV.

The rearrangement links TRBV6-4 to TRBJ2-7, with 9 bases identical to TRBD2. V lost 7 bases, J lost 0 bases, and 7 bases stayed unmatched. The CDR3 is made up of 15 amino acids. Germline loops: CDR1 MRHNA, CDR2 SNTAGT. CDR3 protein: CASTRTSESSYEQYV. CDR3 in DNA: TGTGCCAGCACCCGGACTAGCGAGAGCTCCTACGAGCAGTACGTC.

The chain combines TRBV19 with TRBJ2-1; perhaps TRBD2 as D (5 bases). CDR3 length equals 17 residues. V shed 5 bases and J shed 8 bases, with 25 bases lying between them. Per the germline V gene, CDR1 is LNHDA and CDR2 is SQIVND (reference sequence). CDR3 region: CASSSTSTRLLRDEQFF. The CDR3 nucleotides read TGTGCCAGTAGTTCGACCTCAACCCGACTACTACGGGATGAGCAGTTCTTC.

The rearrangement joins TRBV6-5 to TRBJ2-5; 8 bases fit TRBD1. This CDR3 is 12 amino acids long. J lost 4 bases, V lost 7 bases, and 2 bases had no gene match. The germline V gene has CDR1 MNHEY and CDR2 SVGAGI. The CDR3 spells CASNDRGETQYF. CDR3 coding DNA: TGTGCCAGCAACGACAGGGGAGAGACCCAGTACTTC.

The chain is built from TRBV11-2 and TRBJ2-2, with 7 bases aligning to TRBD1. Trimming at V came to 2 bases and at J to 5 bases, leaving 2 bases not matched to a gene. Germline assignment: CDR1 SGHAT and CDR2 FQNNGV. There are 14 residues in the CDR3. CDR3 DNA: TGTGCCAGCAGCTTAAGACAGGGAACCGGGGAGCTGTTTTTT. It encodes CASSLRQGTGELFF. The full variable domain, rest sourced from reference TRBV11-2 and TRBJ2-2, is EAGVAQSPRYKIIEKRQSVAFWCNPISGHATLYWYQQILGQGPKLLIQFQNNGVVDDSQLPKDRFSAERLKGVDSTLKIQPAKLEDSAVYLCASSLRQGTGELFFGEGSRLTVL.

This chain joins TRBV2 and TRBJ1-2; D might be TRBD1 (5 bases). The CDR3 totals 16 residues. Germline CDR1 and CDR2: SNHLY and FYNNEI. Trimming cost V 4 bases and J 0 bases, with 15 bases left between them. CDR3 DNA sequence: TGTGCCAGCAGTGTGAACAGGTCCCCTACTAACTATGGCTACACCTTC. Translating gives CASSVNRSPTNYGYTF.

The chain is built from TRBV6-1 and TRBJ2-3, with TRBD2 identical over 12 bases. In germline, CDR1 is MNHNS, CDR2 SASEGT. V lost 0 bases, J lost 0 bases, and 4 bases stayed unmatched. This CDR3 is 18 amino acids long. In DNA form, the CDR3 reads TGTGCCAGCAGTGAAGCTTTCCTAGCGGGGGGGAGCACAGATACGCAGTATTTT. It yields the protein CASSEAFLAGGSTDTQYF.

This clone was counted a single time. V and J are TRBV12-5 and TRBJ2-5; D not certain. The V gene's germline CDR1 is LGHNT and CDR2 FRNRAP. The CDR3 has 15 residues. V was pared by 1 base and J by 1 base, with 10 bases between. CDR3 nucleotide sequence: TGTGCTAGTGGTTTGGGCCTAAGGAGCCAAGAGACCCAGTACTTC. The encoded protein is CASGLGLRSQETQYF.

The V and J genes are TRBV3-1 (or the pseudogene TRBV3-2) and TRBJ2-3, with D uncertain. The CDR3 has 13 amino acids. The germline V gene encodes CDR1 LGHDT and CDR2 YNNKEL (reference sequence). V gave up 3 bases and J gave up 6 bases, with 10 bases separating them. Here the CDR3 DNA reads TGTGCCAGCAGCCAGCTCTACGAGGATACGCAGTATTTT. Translation: CASSQLYEDTQYF.

The V and J genes are TRBV24-1 and TRBJ2-1, with 14 bases that match TRBD2. CDR1 and CDR2 from the germline V gene are KGHDR and SFDVKD. The CDR3 loop spans 15 amino acids. Trimming cost V 9 bases and J 4 bases; bases outside gene matches: 4. CDR3 bases: TGTGCCACCCGCGGGACTAGCGGGGGTTACAATGAGCAGTTCTTC. It specifies CATRGTSGGYNEQFF.

The rearrangement uses TRBV2 and TRBJ2-7; maybe TRBD1 (6 bases). The CDR3 totals 12 residues. CDR1 is SNHLY and CDR2 is FYNNEI in the germline V gene. V gave up 6 bases and J gave up 6 bases, with 12 bases separating them. CDR3 loop: CASRITGSEQYF. The CDR3 nucleotides are TGTGCCAGCAGGATCACAGGGTCCGAGCAGTACTTC.

The chain uses TRBV11-2 and TRBJ1-3; D is perhaps TRBD1 (5 bases). The CDR3 consists of 15 residues. Trimming took 6 bases from V and 0 from J, leaving 12 bases between them. Germline V gene data show CDR1 as SGHAT and CDR2 as FQNNGV. The CDR3 DNA reads TGTGCCAGCAGATCCGGGACTAACTCTGGAAACACCATATATTTT. Encoded protein: CASRSGTNSGNTIYF.

This clone was observed once. The chain couples TRBV11-2 to TRBJ1-1; no firm D call. Germline V gene lookup returns CDR1 SGHAT and CDR2 FQNNGV. The V gene lost 4 bases and the J gene lost 1 base, with 13 bases spanning the gap. The CDR3 totals 15 residues. The CDR3 coding sequence is TGTGCCAGCAGCTCACGGACCGCGGGGAACACTGAAGCTTTCTTT. This gives the protein CASSSRTAGNTEAFF. Complete variable domain (other parts from reference TRBV11-2 and TRBJ1-1): EAGVAQSPRYKIIEKRQSVAFWCNPISGHATLYWYQQILGQGPKLLIQFQNNGVVDDSQLPKDRFSAERLKGVDSTLKIQPAKLEDSAVYLCASSSRTAGNTEAFFGQGTRLTVV.

CDR3 DNA sequence: TGTGCCAGTAGGGGGGGGCTCGGACGAACCGACGGCAATGAGCAGTTCTTC. Translated, it gives CASRGGLGRTDGNEQFF. The chain combines TRBV19 with TRBJ2-1, with TRBD2 as a possible D gene (7 bases). Germline-derived CDR1 and CDR2 are LNHDA and SQIVND (reference sequence). The CDR3 consists of 17 residues. V was shortened by 6 bases and J by 6 bases, with 24 bases between the two germline ends.

The CDR3 protein is CASSITSGGRTDTQYF. In DNA form, the CDR3 reads TGTGCCAGTAGTATTACTAGCGGGGGACGCACAGATACGCAGTATTTT. This chain uses TRBV19 with TRBJ2-3; 11 bases are shared with TRBD2. With V trimmed by 3 bases and J by 1 base, 3 bases remained unmatched. The CDR3 is 16 residues long. Looked up from germline, CDR1 is LNHDA and CDR2 is SQIVND (reference sequence).

This chain connects TRBV4-1 to TRBJ2-7; 9 bases fit TRBD2. Trimming at V came to 2 bases and at J to 6 bases, leaving 8 bases not matched to a gene. The germline V gene has CDR1 MGHRA and CDR2 YSYEKL. The CDR3 length is 15 residues. Here the CDR3 reads CASSQNERGASEQYF. The CDR3 DNA reads as TGCGCCAGCAGCCAAAATGAGCGGGGGGCCTCCGAGCAGTACTTC.

The V call is TRBV4-2, the J call TRBJ2-3; the D is unclear. Germline V gene lookup returns CDR1 LGHNA and CDR2 YNFKEQ. Trimming cost V 0 bases and J 1 base, with 11 bases left between them. This CDR3 has 16 residues. CDR3 loop: CASSQEPSLGTDTQYF. The CDR3, as DNA: TGTGCCAGCAGCCAAGAACCTAGTTTGGGCACAGATACGCAGTATTTT.

The gene calls are TRBV18 and TRBJ2-5; no definite D call. The CDR3 is 14 residues long. V lost 1 base and J 4 bases, leaving 10 bases between the germline ends. Germline lookup yields CDR1 KGHSH and CDR2 LQKENI. This chain's CDR3 is CASSPRADTETQYF. Here the CDR3 DNA reads TGTGCCAGCTCACCACGGGCAGATACAGAGACCCAGTACTTC.

Written as DNA, the CDR3 is TGTGCCAGCAGTCATCGAGGGAAGCAGCCCCAGCATTTT. It yields the protein CASSHRGKQPQHF. J is TRBJ1-5 and V is TRBV12-3 or TRBV12-4; no clear D. This CDR3 has 13 residues. The ends were cut back, 5 bases at V and 7 bases at J, with 12 bases in the middle.

The J gene is TRBJ2-1, the V gene TRBV6-4, with TRBD2 identical over 10 bases. Per the germline V gene, CDR1 is MRHNA and CDR2 is SNTAGT. V was clipped by 5 bases and J by 8 bases; unmatched bases: 12. The CDR3 contains 16 residues. As DNA, the CDR3 is TGTGCCAGCAGTCCCTTAGCGGGGGGCGGGAACGATGAGCAGTTCTTC. Amino acid sequence: CASSPLAGGGNDEQFF.

This chain uses TRBV5-5 with TRBJ1-4, with 9 bases aligning to TRBD1. The germline V gene has CDR1 SGHKS and CDR2 YYEKEE (reference sequence). This CDR3 has 15 amino acids. After removal of 4 bases from V and 7 bases from J, the junction contained 8 bases not matched to a gene. The CDR3 DNA sequence: TGTGCCAGCAGCCCGAGGGACAGGGATTTTGAAAAACTGTTTTTT. It translates to CASSPRDRDFEKLFF.

The V and J genes are TRBV25-1 and TRBJ2-2; tentatively, D is TRBD1 (5 bases). Germline CDR1 reads MGHDK; CDR2 reads SYGVNS. The CDR3 has 17 amino acids. V lost 5 bases and J lost 5, with 21 bases in between. The CDR3 DNA reads TGTGCCAGCAGTTCCCAAAGGGGCGTTGGGATTACCGGGGAGCTGTTTTTT. It is translated as CASSSQRGVGITGELFF.

The V call is TRBV19, the J call TRBJ2-2; a weak D match, TRBD1 (6 bases). V was clipped by 5 bases and J by 4 bases, with 11 bases between them. The CDR3 extends over 14 amino acids. The germline V gene encodes CDR1 LNHDA and CDR2 SQIVND (reference sequence). CDR3 region: CASSEDRGTGELFF. The CDR3 DNA reads TGTGCCAGTAGTGAGGACAGAGGCACCGGGGAGCTGTTTTTT.

V usage is TRBV29-1 and J usage is TRBJ1-3; possible D gene TRBD1, 5 bases. This CDR3 is built from 13 residues. Trimming stripped 7 bases from V and 3 bases from J, with 13 bases between. CDR1 and CDR2 from the germline V gene are SQVTM and ANQGSEA. In nucleotides, the CDR3 is TGCAGCGGGTCCGACAGTTTTGGAAACACCATATATTTT. This sequence encodes CSGSDSFGNTIYF.